The sequence of this T cell receptor beta chain was determined in a study of CD8 T cells in Susac syndrome (dated by TCRdb to between 2019 and 2020). Regarding the study in general: Whether CD8+ T cell activation and differentiation in Susac syndrome was antigen driven was tested using repertoire sequencing. Clonality of the CD8+ T cell repertoire was compared between eleven to twelve healthy donors, about 14 Susac syndrome patients and fewer than 16 multiple sclerosis patients. The research as a whole found: The study acknowledged that relatively few individuals were included in the TCR sequencing and HLA analysis.

RNA was extracted using the RNeasy kit, and roughly 0.5 to 1 microgram was reverse transcribed with random hexamers. The immunoSEQ multiplex PCR assay, covering 54 Vbeta and 13 Jbeta segments, was used to amplify TCR beta CDR3 regions. To correct PCR amplification bias, a synthetic template baseline was used for both primer optimization and computational correction. On the authors' methods: Only productive sequences were kept, with reads annotated to V, D and J genes according to IMGT and analyzed in immunoSEQ Analyzer. Clonality was computed as one minus Shannon entropy normalized by log2 of the number of productive unique sequences. Public and private clones were assessed among the 100 most prevalent clones of each patient and control. Clones were defined as Susac-specific if absent from the healthy and MS cohorts, from under 1,200 published viral clones and from other ImmuneACCESS disease sequences. TCRdb reworked the public reads: Q25 trimming with fastp, MiXCR clone assembly, productive beta chains retained. Rows are combined by CDR3 protein, so each entry shows the most common genes and DNA. TCRdb, not the original authors, processed these V and J calls. The sample yields 200,000 or so distinct CDR3 sequences; 90% to 95% were counted once. The ten largest clonotypes hold less than 0.15% of the sample.

Of note for this clonotype: It has no known antigen specificity. Qualities for individual bases were not recorded, and no much larger clone is one base off.

Peripheral blood CD8+ and CD4+ T cells from healthy donors, Susac syndrome patients and multiple sclerosis patients were profiled using high-throughput TCR beta sequencing. Multiple sclerosis controls were treatment-naive patients with stable or active relapsing-remitting disease fulfilling revised McDonald criteria. CD8+ TEMRA cells were enriched by FACS, while bulk CD8+ and CD4+ T cells were purified by magnetic negative isolation. Blood was drawn into EDTA tubes, processed within 24 hours, and PBMCs were isolated by density gradient centrifugation. PBMCs intended for TCR sequencing were cryopreserved in liquid nitrogen and were subsequently thawed in a 37 degrees C water bath. Purity of sorted or isolated CD4+, CD8+ and CD8+ TEMRA cells was at least 90%. The CDR3 runs 13 residues from the cysteine to the phenylalanine. The only DNA kept is the CDR3, 39 bases in frame from the first base. Trimming at the junction amounts to 6 bases on V and 6 bases on J, and the germline ends lie 14 bases apart. CDR1 and CDR2 (MNHEY, SVGEGT) derive from the germline V gene.

The material sequenced was CD8+ T cells from PBMCs. The chain is encoded by TRBV6-2 or TRBV6-3 joined to TRBJ1-1; the D gene remains uncertain. The sequence was obtained from a human donor with multiple sclerosis. CDR3 region: CASSPVDGPEAFF. Here is the DNA: TGTGCCAGCAGCCCCGTTGACGGGCCTGAAGCTTTCTTT.